These 9 T cell receptor beta chains share one sample of origin, sequenced in a study of blood T cell repertoires in COVID-19. Repertoires were generated with immunoSEQ multiplex PCR, while TCRdb's copy carries only in-frame clones and drops some. Here the sample spans 25,000 to 30,000 clones, roughly nine tenths being singletons. Sample: peripheral blood. Receptor source: a man between 65 and 85 years old with active or convalescent COVID-19.

The chain joins TRBV19 to TRBJ1-1; D might be TRBD1 (5 bases). Looked up from germline, CDR1 is LNHDA and CDR2 is SQIVND (reference sequence). The CDR3 runs 13 residues. V shed 0 bases and J shed 7 bases, with 9 bases lying between them. CDR3 coding DNA: TGTGCCAGTAGTATAGAAGGCGGGGGTGAAGCTTTCTTT. Amino acid sequence: CASSIEGGGEAFF.

V gene TRBV19 combines with J gene TRBJ1-3; 9 bases are a match to TRBD1. Trimming cost V 5 bases and J 9 bases; bases outside gene matches: 11. Per the germline V gene, CDR1 is LNHDA and CDR2 is SQIVND (reference sequence). This CDR3 is built from 15 residues. This CDR3 reads CASSVTSGTGSTIYF. CDR3 in DNA: TGTGCCAGTAGTGTCACCTCCGGGACAGGGTCCACCATATATTTT.

A single count supports this clone. This chain connects TRBV9 to TRBJ2-1; 7 positions agree with TRBD2. Trimming took 0 bases from V and 8 from J; bases not matched to a gene: 2. CDR1 and CDR2 (germline): SGDLS, YYNGEE. The CDR3 runs to 13 residues. CDR3 in DNA: TGTGCCAGCAGCGTAGGACTAGCCGATGAGCAGTTCTTC. As protein: CASSVGLADEQFF.

The rearrangement links TRBV5-1 to TRBJ1-5, with D perhaps TRBD1 (5 bases). CDR1 and CDR2 from the germline V gene are SGHRS and YFSETQ. Trimming left V 0 bases short and J 7 bases short, with 8 bases between. The CDR3 extends over 13 amino acids. The CDR3 DNA reads as TGCGCCAGCAGCTTGGCGGGGGTGCAGCCCCAGCATTTT. It codes for CASSLAGVQPQHF.

This chain joins TRBV7-8 and TRBJ1-1; 8 bases are shared with TRBD1. Trimming removed 6 bases from V and 5 bases from J; junction bases left unmatched: 2. Germline V gives CDR1 SGHVS, CDR2 FQNEAQ. The CDR3 has 12 amino acids. The CDR3 reads CASRGQVTEAFF. The CDR3 DNA sequence: TGTGCCAGCAGGGGACAGGTGACTGAAGCTTTCTTT.

This rearrangement joins TRBV20-1 to TRBJ1-6, with TRBD1 identical over 7 bases. Trimming removed 3 bases from V and 11 bases from J; junction bases left unmatched: 13. CDR3 length: 15 amino acids. From germline, CDR1 is DFQATT and CDR2 SNEGSKA (reference sequence). The CDR3 coding sequence is TGCAGTGCTAGTTACGCCAGGACAGGCTCCGCACCCCTCCACTTT. This gives the protein CSASYARTGSAPLHF.

The chain links TRBV5-5 to TRBJ1-4; 7 bases match TRBD1. Germline V gives CDR1 SGHKS, CDR2 YYEKEE (reference sequence). This CDR3 is 14 amino acids long. Trimming took 2 bases from V and 7 from J; bases not matched to a gene: 5. CDR3 nucleotides: TGTGCCAGCAGCTTAGAGGGGGCTACTGAAAAACTGTTTTTT. It encodes CASSLEGATEKLFF.

The count of this clone is one. V and J are TRBV10-1 and TRBJ2-7, with TRBD1 matching over 8 bases. The germline CDR1 and CDR2 sequences are WNHNN and SYGVQD (reference sequence). This CDR3 region has 15 residues. The V segment lost 6 bases and the J segment 1 base; nucleotides outside the gene matches: 8. CDR3 nucleotides: TGCGCCAGCAGCCGACAGGGGAAAGGGTCCTACGAGCAGTACGTC. Protein: CASSRQGKGSYEQYV.

V and J are TRBV7-9 and TRBJ1-6; no clear D gene. The V end was cut by 1 base, the J end by 10 bases, with 8 bases between. The CDR3 is 13 residues long. Per the germline V gene, CDR1 is SEHNR and CDR2 is FQNEAQ (reference sequence). DNA for the CDR3: TGTGCCAGCAGCTTAGATGGGCGCTCACCCCTCCACTTT. Protein sequence: CASSLDGRSPLHF.